This T cell receptor beta chain was profiled in a study of T-cell reconstitution after alpha-beta-depleted transplantation in children. Germline loops: CDR1 LGHNA, CDR2 YSLEER. The ends were cut back, 0 bases at V and 0 bases at J, with 12 bases in the middle. This CDR3 has 17 residues. In its sample, this clonotype was seen many times. The library targeted TCRbeta and was prepared with unique molecular identifiers. TCRdb redid the calling of the PCR reads with MiXCR, one entry per CDR3 protein. Found here are 490,000 or so distinct CDR3 sequences, 10% to 13% of them singletons; the top ten hold about 2.1%.

This clonotype was obtained from a child aged 2 to 10 with inherited bone marrow failure, due to receive a stem cell transplant. This specimen was PBMCs, taken before TCRalphabeta/CD19-depleted stem cell transplant. V and J are TRBV4-3 and TRBJ2-1; either TRBD1 or TRBD2 may fit D (5 bases each). CDR3 sequence: CASSQDVGESSYNEQFF. DNA of the CDR3: TGCGCCAGCAGCCAAGATGTGGGGGAGAGCTCCTACAATGAGCAGTTCTTC.